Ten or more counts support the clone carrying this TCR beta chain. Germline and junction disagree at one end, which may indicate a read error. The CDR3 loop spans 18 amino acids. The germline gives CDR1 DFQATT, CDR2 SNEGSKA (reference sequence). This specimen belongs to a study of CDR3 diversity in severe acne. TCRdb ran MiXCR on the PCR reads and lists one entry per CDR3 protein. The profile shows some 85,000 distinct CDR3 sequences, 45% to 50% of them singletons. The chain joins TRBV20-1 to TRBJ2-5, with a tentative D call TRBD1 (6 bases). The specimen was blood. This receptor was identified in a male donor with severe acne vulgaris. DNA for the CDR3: TGCGGTGCTAGAGATCTCAGGGGTGAAGGTTCGTACCAAGAGACTCAGTACTTC. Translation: CGARDLRGEGSYQETQYF.